Listed below are T cell receptor beta chains from one sample, sequenced in a study of neurological immune-mediated disorders. Via MiXCR, TCRdb re-called the 5' RACE reads, giving one row per CDR3 protein. The repertoire holds tens of thousands of distinct CDR3 sequences, with less than 4% as singletons. What was sequenced was PBMCs. Receptors originate from a man aged 60-69 years with multiple sclerosis. The conserved cysteine and the conserved F or W are not part of the CDR3 here.

v_call cdr3_aa
TRBV20-1 SARELSGDSYEQY
TRBV5-1 ASSLGWQGAHNEQY
TRBV15 ATSHQEYEQY
TRBV20-1 SARVPSGTSNEQF
TRBV30 AWSVPGGNIQY
TRBV10-3 AISQDRSGNTIY
TRBV5-4 ASSLAVNEKLF
TRBV5-1 ASSLSQGPYEQY
TRBV5-1 ASSSGLAGGTYNEQF
TRBV21-1 ASLSCGRAGNQPQH
TRBV7-9 ASSYSDRGST
TRBV5-1 ASSLTGTKDEQY
TRBV20-1 SASSQGETQY
TRBV12-3/TRBV12-4 ASSLDKNTDTQY
TRBV6-5 ASNPGGSNTEAF
TRBV20-1 SARKGGGSDTEAF
TRBV7-3 ASSPSSRQGTDEQF
TRBV27 ASSLGSQGTDTQY
TRBV25-1 ASSADTDTQY
TRBV20-1 SAGSSASYNSPLH
TRBV5-6 ASSLMRTSGGAMLETQY
TRBV5-1 ASSLEGARGYNEQF
TRBV5-1 ASSLGGTSGYEQY
TRBV29-1 SVGTDTYEQY
TRBV7-2 ASSLEGTVPYEQY
TRBV27 ASSLAGGAGGTEAF
TRBV20-1 SAREKYNEQF
TRBV12-3/TRBV12-4 ASSFGGNSTLN
TRBV5-1 ASTGTSGSHGELF
TRBV7-2 ASSSYSGNTIY
TRBV5-1 ASSWGQYTEAF